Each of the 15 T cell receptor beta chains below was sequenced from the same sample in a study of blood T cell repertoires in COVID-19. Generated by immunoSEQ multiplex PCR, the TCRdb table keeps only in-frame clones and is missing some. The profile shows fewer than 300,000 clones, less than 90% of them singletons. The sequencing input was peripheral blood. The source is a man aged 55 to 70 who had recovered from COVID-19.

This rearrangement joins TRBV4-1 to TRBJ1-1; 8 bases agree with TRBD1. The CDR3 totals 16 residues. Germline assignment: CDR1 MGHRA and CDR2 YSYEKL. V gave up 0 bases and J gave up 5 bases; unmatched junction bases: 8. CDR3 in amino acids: CASSQDGTGRGTEAFF. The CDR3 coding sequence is TGCGCCAGCAGCCAAGATGGGACAGGAAGGGGGACTGAAGCTTTCTTT.

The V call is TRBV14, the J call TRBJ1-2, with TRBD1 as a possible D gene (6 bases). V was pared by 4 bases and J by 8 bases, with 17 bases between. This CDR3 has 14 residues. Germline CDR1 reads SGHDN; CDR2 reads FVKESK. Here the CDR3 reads CASSPGHRVSGYTF. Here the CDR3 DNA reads TGTGCCAGCAGCCCGGGACATCGGGTTTCGGGCTACACCTTC. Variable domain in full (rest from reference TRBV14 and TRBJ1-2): EAGVTQFPSHSVIEKGQTVTLRCDPISGHDNLYWYRRVMGKEIKFLLHFVKESKQDESGMPNNRFLAERTGGTYSTLKVQPAELEDSGVYFCASSPGHRVSGYTFGSGTRLTVV.

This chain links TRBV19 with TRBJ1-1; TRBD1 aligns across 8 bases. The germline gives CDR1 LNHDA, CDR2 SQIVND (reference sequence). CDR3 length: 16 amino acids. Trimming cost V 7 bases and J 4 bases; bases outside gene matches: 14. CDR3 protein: CASTQTGTGGTTEAFF. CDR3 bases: TGTGCCAGTACCCAAACCGGGACAGGAGGAACCACTGAAGCTTTCTTT.

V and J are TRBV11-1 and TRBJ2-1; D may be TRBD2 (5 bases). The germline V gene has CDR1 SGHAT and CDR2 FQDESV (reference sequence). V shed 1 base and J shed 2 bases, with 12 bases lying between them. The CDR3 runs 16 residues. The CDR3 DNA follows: TGTGCCAGCAGCTTAGAAGGCGGGCGAACCTACAATGAGCAGTTCTTC. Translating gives CASSLEGGRTYNEQFF. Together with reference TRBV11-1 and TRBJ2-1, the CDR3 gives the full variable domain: EAEVAQSPRYKITEKSQAVAFWCDPISGHATLYWYRQILGQGPELLVQFQDESVVDDSQLPKDRFSAERLKGVDSTLKIQPAELGDSAMYLCASSLEGGRTYNEQFFGPGTRLTVL.

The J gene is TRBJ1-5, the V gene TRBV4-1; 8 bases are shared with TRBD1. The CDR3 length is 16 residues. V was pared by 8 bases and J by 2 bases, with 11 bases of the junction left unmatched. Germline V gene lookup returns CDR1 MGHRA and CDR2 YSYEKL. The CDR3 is CASRDLDRGGNQPQHF. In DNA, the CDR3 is TGCGCCAGCCGGGATTTAGACAGGGGAGGCAATCAGCCCCAGCATTTT.

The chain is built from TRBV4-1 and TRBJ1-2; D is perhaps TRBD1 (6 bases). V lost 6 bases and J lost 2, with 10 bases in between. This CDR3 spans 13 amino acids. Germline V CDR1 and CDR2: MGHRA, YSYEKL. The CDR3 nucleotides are TGCGCCAGCAGAAAACAGGGAAACTATGGCTACACCTTC. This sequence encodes CASRKQGNYGYTF.

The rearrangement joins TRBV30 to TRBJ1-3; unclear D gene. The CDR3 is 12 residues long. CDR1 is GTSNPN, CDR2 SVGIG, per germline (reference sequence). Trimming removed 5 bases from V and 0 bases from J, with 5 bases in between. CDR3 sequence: CAWGRSGNTIYF. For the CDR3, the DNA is TGTGCCTGGGGGCGCTCTGGAAACACCATATATTTT.

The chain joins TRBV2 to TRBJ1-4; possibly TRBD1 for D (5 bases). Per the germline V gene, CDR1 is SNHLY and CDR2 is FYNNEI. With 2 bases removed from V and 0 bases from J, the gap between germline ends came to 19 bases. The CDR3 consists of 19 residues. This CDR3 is CASSEWGQDLAATNEKLFF. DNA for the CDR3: TGTGCCAGCAGTGAATGGGGCCAAGACCTTGCCGCAACTAATGAAAAACTGTTTTTT.

The CDR3 region has the DNA TGTGCCAGCAGCTTTAGTAGACAGCCCTACGAGCAGTACTTC. As protein: CASSFSRQPYEQYF. The chain carries TRBV5-8 and TRBJ2-7, with a weak D call TRBD1 (5 bases). Looked up from germline, CDR1 is SGHTS and CDR2 is YDEGEE. V lost 2 bases and J lost 2, with 11 bases in between. The CDR3 is 14 residues long.

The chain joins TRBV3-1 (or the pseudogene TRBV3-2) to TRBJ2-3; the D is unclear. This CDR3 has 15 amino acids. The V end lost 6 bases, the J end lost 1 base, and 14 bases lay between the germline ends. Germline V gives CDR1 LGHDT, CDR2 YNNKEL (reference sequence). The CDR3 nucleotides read TGTGCCAGCAGGACGCCACAGTCGTGCACAGATACGCAGTATTTT. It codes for CASRTPQSCTDTQYF.

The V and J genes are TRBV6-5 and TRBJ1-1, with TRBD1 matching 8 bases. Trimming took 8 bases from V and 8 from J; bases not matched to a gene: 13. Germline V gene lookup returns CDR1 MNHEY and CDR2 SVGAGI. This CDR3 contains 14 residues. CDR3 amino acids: CASLPHDRGAEAFF. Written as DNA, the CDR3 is TGTGCCAGCCTCCCCCACGACAGGGGAGCGGAAGCTTTCTTT.

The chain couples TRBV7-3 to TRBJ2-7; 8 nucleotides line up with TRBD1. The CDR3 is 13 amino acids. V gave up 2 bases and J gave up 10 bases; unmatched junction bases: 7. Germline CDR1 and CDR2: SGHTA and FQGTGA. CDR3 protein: CASSLDRDRIQYF. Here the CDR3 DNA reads TGTGCCAGCAGCTTAGACCGGGACAGGATACAGTACTTC.

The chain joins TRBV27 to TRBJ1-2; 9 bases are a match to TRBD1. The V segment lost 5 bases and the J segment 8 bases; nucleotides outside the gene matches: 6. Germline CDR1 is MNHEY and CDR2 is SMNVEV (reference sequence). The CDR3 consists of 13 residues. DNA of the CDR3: TGTGCCAGCAGTCCAACAGGGGGCTCGGGCTACACCTTC. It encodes CASSPTGGSGYTF.

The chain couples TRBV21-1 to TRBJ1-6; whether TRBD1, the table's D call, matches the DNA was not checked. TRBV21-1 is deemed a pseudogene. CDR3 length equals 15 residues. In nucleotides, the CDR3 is TGTGCCAGCAGCCCCCGGGACAGCAGGGGCTCACCCCTCCACTTT. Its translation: CASSPRDSRGSPLHF.

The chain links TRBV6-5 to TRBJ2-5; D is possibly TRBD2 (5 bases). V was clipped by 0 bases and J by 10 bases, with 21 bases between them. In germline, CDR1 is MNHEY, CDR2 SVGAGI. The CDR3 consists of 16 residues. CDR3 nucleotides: TGTGCCAGCAGTTACTCCCCCGGCGGGCCACCCCGGGACCAGTACTTC. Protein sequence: CASSYSPGGPPRDQYF.